These 6 T cell receptor beta chains originate from one sample sequenced in a study of cytomegalovirus exposure and HLA in healthy donors. Use of 60 Vbeta and 13 Jbeta primers characterized the PCR. Produced via immunoSEQ multiplex PCR; TCRdb's table is partial and in-frame only. The sample shows roughly 60,000 clones, roughly 84% of them seen only once. Material: PBMCs. These receptors were taken from a man aged 25 to 45 in good health and CMV-seronegative.

A word on this clone: The same CDR3 also results from other DNA sequences found in this sample. The rearrangement links TRBV7-9 to TRBJ2-7; D might be TRBD2 (6 bases). Germline values: CDR1 SEHNR, CDR2 FQNEAQ (reference sequence). This CDR3 comprises 13 residues. Trimming stripped 0 bases from V and 3 bases from J, with 6 bases between. The DNA for the CDR3 is TGTGCCAGCAGCTTAGCGGGGGGCTACGAGCAGTACTTC. Its protein product is CASSLAGGYEQYF.

The V call is TRBV18, the J call TRBJ2-2, with 7 bases lining up with TRBD1. Germline CDR1 is KGHSH and CDR2 is LQKENI. The CDR3 contains 17 residues. Losses at the gene ends were 1 base for V and 5 bases for J; bases not matched to a gene: 10. Here the CDR3 reads CASSPQGAQGFTGELFF. The CDR3 DNA reads as TGTGCCAGCTCACCACAGGGGGCCCAGGGATTTACCGGGGAGCTGTTTTTT.

The chain uses TRBV7-2 and TRBJ2-5; 8 bases map to TRBD1. J was trimmed by 4 bases and V by 5 bases; bases with no gene match: 6. The CDR3 runs 14 residues. Germline V CDR1 and CDR2: SGHTA, FQGNSA. The CDR3 reads CASSRGTGRETQYF. The DNA of the CDR3 is TGTGCCAGCAGCCGAGGGACAGGAAGAGAGACCCAGTACTTC.

The V gene is TRBV5-8, the J gene TRBJ1-5, with D tentatively TRBD1 (6 bases). V lost 4 bases to trimming and J lost 0 bases, with 11 bases between them. The CDR3 contains 15 residues. In germline, CDR1 is SGHTS, CDR2 YDEGEE. For the CDR3, the DNA is TGTGCCAGCAGCCCCGGGACAAATAGCAATCAGCCCCAGCATTTT. Translation gives CASSPGTNSNQPQHF.

The rearrangement uses TRBV5-5 and TRBJ1-5; D call uncertain. From germline, CDR1 is SGHKS and CDR2 YYEKEE (reference sequence). The CDR3 contains 16 residues. Trimming left V 4 bases short and J 0 bases short, with 14 bases between. CDR3 sequence: CASSPREGSSNQPQHF. CDR3 nucleotide sequence: TGTGCCAGCAGCCCTCGCGAGGGCAGTAGCAATCAGCCCCAGCATTTT.

V gene TRBV18 combines with J gene TRBJ2-1; 7 bases fit TRBD2. Germline CDR1 KGHSH, CDR2 LQKENI. J lost 8 bases, V lost 3 bases, and 7 bases had no gene match. The CDR3 runs 14 residues. The CDR3 DNA follows: TGTGCCAGCTCACCGGGGGGGGGTCTGGATGAGCAGTTCTTC. This sequence encodes CASSPGGGLDEQFF.